Each of the 9 T cell receptor beta chains below was sequenced from the same sample in a study of blood T cell repertoires in COVID-19 (dated by TCRdb to about 2020). The receptor library was made with the immunoSEQ multiplex PCR assay. TCRdb's version of the immuneACCESS table is confined to in-frame rearrangements and falls short of the full clone set. An unresolved V gene accounts for under half of the shortfall where checked; the remainder is of unknown origin. The sample table shows around 16,000 clones, and roughly nine tenths are seen once. Around 50% of the sample is in the top ten clones. The sequenced sample consisted of peripheral blood. These receptors were collected from a man aged 55 to 70 with acute or convalescent COVID-19.

The sample holds one count of this clone. V usage is TRBV27 and J usage is TRBJ1-4; tentative D call: TRBD1 (5 bases). V lost 6 bases, J lost 5 bases, and 19 bases lay in between. The CDR3 is 16 amino acids. Germline V CDR1 and CDR2: MNHEY, SMNVEV (reference sequence). In DNA form, the CDR3 reads TGTGCCAGCAGCCCGAAACTGCAGGGAGGGAATGAAAAACTGTTTTTT. This translates into CASSPKLQGGNEKLFF.

This clone turned up a few times. The chain has TRBV13 and TRBJ2-5; TRBD2 matches 15 bases. The CDR3 is 17 amino acids. V lost 5 bases and J lost 5; bases outside the gene matches: 9. CDR1 is PRHDT, CDR2 FYEKMQ, per germline (reference sequence). The CDR3 DNA reads TGTGCCAGCAGCGACCGGACTAGCGGGAGGGGTGAGGAGACCCAGTACTTC. Translated: CASSDRTSGRGEETQYF.

The V and J genes are TRBV5-1 and TRBJ2-7, with D possibly being TRBD2 (6 bases). V was trimmed by 5 bases and J by 3 bases, leaving 15 bases between them. Germline CDR1 is SGHRS and CDR2 is YFSETQ. This CDR3 is 14 amino acids long. The CDR3 nucleotides read TGCGCCAGCAGGCTGGGGGGAGTTATCTACGAGCAGTACTTC. Translated, it gives CASRLGGVIYEQYF.

This clone appeared a single time. V usage is TRBV13 and J usage is TRBJ1-1, with D hard to call. V lost 1 base and J 2 bases, leaving 5 bases between the germline ends. CDR1 and CDR2 (germline): PRHDT, FYEKMQ (reference sequence). The CDR3 length is 13 residues. CDR3 region: CASSLDRNTEAFF. In nucleotides, the CDR3 is TGTGCCAGCAGCTTAGACAGAAACACTGAAGCTTTCTTT.

This chain links TRBV7-6 with TRBJ2-1; 8 nucleotides match TRBD1. CDR3 length: 13 residues. Germline V CDR1 and CDR2: SGHVS, FNYEAQ. Germline trimming cut 4 bases from V and 6 bases from J; bases unmatched to any gene: 2. The CDR3 nucleotides are TGTGCCAGCAGCTACGACAGGGGCAATGAGCAGTTCTTC. This codes for CASSYDRGNEQFF.

This clone was observed a single time. The CDR3 reads CASSPRGEFMNTEAFF. Here the CDR3 DNA reads TGTGCCAGCTCACCACGGGGGGAATTTATGAACACTGAAGCTTTCTTT. The chain recombines TRBV18 with TRBJ1-1; D possibly corresponds to TRBD1 (5 bases). CDR1 and CDR2 (germline): KGHSH, LQKENI. V was pared by 1 base and J by 0 bases, with 12 bases between. The CDR3 is made up of 16 amino acids. The variable domain in full, with the rest retrieved from reference TRBV18 and TRBJ1-1, is NAGVMQNPRHLVRRRGQEARLRCSPMKGHSHVYWYRQLPEEGLKFMVYLQKENIIDESGMPKERFSAEFPKEGPSILRIQQVVRGDSAAYFCASSPRGEFMNTEAFFGQGTRLTVV.

This chain uses TRBV11-2 with TRBJ2-7; no firm D call. Trimming stripped 2 bases from V and 1 base from J, with 15 bases between. This CDR3 region has 16 residues. Germline CDR1 SGHAT, CDR2 FQNNGV. The CDR3 protein is CASSLLLRTRSYEQYF. CDR3 bases: TGTGCCAGCAGCTTATTGCTGAGAACGAGGTCCTACGAGCAGTACTTC.

Here the CDR3 reads CATSDGGGPRNEQFF. The CDR3 DNA sequence: TGTGCCACCAGTGATGGGGGGGGTCCTAGGAATGAGCAGTTCTTC. The chain combines TRBV24-1 with TRBJ2-1, with TRBD2 matching 7 bases. Trimming took 3 bases from V and 7 from J; bases not matched to a gene: 8. CDR1 and CDR2 from the germline V gene are KGHDR and SFDVKD. There are 15 residues in the CDR3.

This chain joins TRBV6-2 or TRBV6-3 and TRBJ1-2, with 7 bases fitting TRBD1. Per germline, CDR1 MNHEY and CDR2 SVGEGT. Trimming at V came to 2 bases and at J to 9 bases, leaving 6 bases not matched to a gene. The CDR3 sequence is 13 residues long. DNA of the CDR3: TGTGCCAGCAGTTACCCGGGACAGCAGAGCTACACCTTC. As protein: CASSYPGQQSYTF.